The 32 T cell receptor beta chains reported below all come from one sample, sequenced in a study of blood T cell repertoires in COVID-19. Repertoires were generated with immunoSEQ multiplex PCR, while TCRdb's copy carries only in-frame clones and drops some. The sample consists of fewer than 150,000 clones, 87% of them appearing once. The sample comprised peripheral blood. The receptor set was obtained from a woman aged 40-49 years with acute or convalescent COVID-19.

This clone was seen just once. The V call is TRBV19, the J call TRBJ1-1, with D hard to call. Germline CDR1 and CDR2: LNHDA and SQIVND (reference sequence). The CDR3 totals 15 residues. Deletions cut 3 bases from V and 2 bases from J, with 13 bases between. In DNA form, the CDR3 reads TGTGCCAGTAGTATTTTGGGCGGGCCTAACACTGAAGCTTTCTTT. Its protein is CASSILGGPNTEAFF.

The gene calls are TRBV10-3 and TRBJ2-1, with a possible D match to TRBD2 (6 bases). There are 16 residues in the CDR3. Trimming removed 2 bases at V and 8 bases at J, with 19 bases between. Germline CDR1 ENHRY, CDR2 SYGVKD. The CDR3: CAISERGIGDLYEQFF. CDR3 coding DNA: TGTGCCATCAGTGAGCGCGGGATAGGTGATCTTTATGAGCAGTTCTTC.

This chain connects TRBV6-1 to TRBJ1-4, with unresolved D. V dropped 1 base and J dropped 6 bases, with 12 bases sitting between them. The CDR3 has 15 amino acids. Per the germline V gene, CDR1 is MNHNS and CDR2 is SASEGT. The chain's CDR3 is CASSEVWRVDEKLFF. CDR3 nucleotide sequence: TGTGCCAGCAGTGAAGTATGGAGGGTGGATGAAAAACTGTTTTTT.

The chain uses TRBV11-2 and TRBJ2-3, with D tentatively TRBD2 (5 bases). The V gene's germline CDR1 is SGHAT and CDR2 FQNNGV. The CDR3 length is 18 residues. V lost 1 base, J lost 0 bases, and 17 bases lay in between. CDR3 DNA sequence: TGTGCCAGCAGCTTAGGTAGAGTTAGCGTCACTAGCACAGATACGCAGTATTTT. It codes for CASSLGRVSVTSTDTQYF.

J is TRBJ2-5 and V is TRBV11-2; D is unresolved. Looked up from germline, CDR1 is SGHAT and CDR2 is FQNNGV. This CDR3 has 13 amino acids. The germline V and J ends were trimmed by 1 base and 5 bases, with 8 bases remaining between them. CDR3 protein: CASSLGALETQYF. CDR3 nucleotides: TGTGCCAGCAGCTTAGGGGCACTGGAGACCCAGTACTTC.

V gene TRBV27 combines with J gene TRBJ1-2; tentatively, D is TRBD1 (5 bases). The V gene lost 3 bases and the J gene lost 3 bases, with 17 bases spanning the gap. CDR3 length equals 16 residues. Germline lookup yields CDR1 MNHEY and CDR2 SMNVEV (reference sequence). CDR3 sequence reads: CASSFMRGSKDYGYTF. The CDR3 nucleotides are TGTGCCAGCAGTTTCATGCGGGGGTCGAAAGACTATGGCTACACCTTC.

The chain joins TRBV19 to TRBJ1-1, with 7 bases that match TRBD1. Per the germline V gene, CDR1 is LNHDA and CDR2 is SQIVND (reference sequence). V shed 2 bases, J shed 4 bases, and the junction held 1 base outside the gene matches. CDR3 length: 13 amino acids. CDR3 bases: TGTGCCAGTAGTATAACAGGGGTCACTGAAGCTTTCTTT. It is translated as CASSITGVTEAFF.

The chain carries TRBV5-8 and TRBJ1-1; 8 bases line up with TRBD1. Trimming removed 3 bases from V and 5 bases from J; junction bases left unmatched: 6. CDR1 SGHTS and CDR2 YDEGEE come from the germline V gene. The CDR3 length is 14 residues. CDR3 coding DNA: TGTGCCAGCAGCTCTCCTGACAGGGGAACTGAAGCTTTCTTT. Its translation: CASSSPDRGTEAFF.

Points on this clone: The sample has other DNA sequences that encode this CDR3 too. This chain joins TRBV18 and TRBJ1-2; TRBD1 might be the D (5 bases). V was trimmed by 3 bases and J by 6 bases, leaving 11 bases between them. The germline CDR1 and CDR2 sequences are KGHSH and LQKENI. The CDR3 spans 13 residues. Here the CDR3 reads CASSPGQGHGYTF. The CDR3 DNA reads as TGTGCCAGCTCACCGGGCCAGGGCCATGGCTACACCTTC.

The genes are TRBV11-3 and TRBJ2-7, with D hard to call. The CDR3 length is 15 residues. The V gene's germline CDR1 is SGHNT and CDR2 YENEEA. V was pared by 5 bases and J by 0 bases, with 14 bases between. CDR3 in DNA: TGTGCCAGCAGCCCCGGGTCTTCCCACTCCTACGAGCAGTACTTC. Amino acids: CASSPGSSHSYEQYF. Filled out from reference TRBV11-3 and TRBJ2-7, the complete variable domain reads EAGVVQSPRYKIIEKKQPVAFWCNPISGHNTLYWYLQNLGQGPELLIRYENEEAVDDSQLPKDRFSAERLKGVDSTLKIQPAELGDSAVYLCASSPGSSHSYEQYFGPGTRLTVT.

The V call is TRBV10-3, the J call TRBJ1-4; weak D call: TRBD1 (5 bases). The CDR3 runs 15 residues. The germline gives CDR1 ENHRY, CDR2 SYGVKD. Trimming pared 0 bases from V and 4 bases from J, leaving 9 bases between. CDR3 region: CAISESGVLNEKLFF. DNA for the CDR3: TGTGCCATCAGTGAGTCAGGGGTCCTTAATGAAAAACTGTTTTTT.

The gene calls are TRBV7-9 and TRBJ1-6, with no clear D. Trimming took 1 base from V and 0 from J, leaving 10 bases between them. Germline V gene data show CDR1 as SEHNR and CDR2 as FQNEAQ (reference sequence). This CDR3 contains 17 residues. CDR3 coding DNA: TGTGCCAGCAGCTTAGTCGGAGGGTTCTCCTATAATTCACCCCTCCACTTT. Translated: CASSLVGGFSYNSPLHF. Combining the CDR3 with reference TRBV7-9 and TRBJ1-6 gives the whole variable domain DTGVSQNPRHKITKRGQNVTFRCDPISEHNRLYWYRQTLGQGPEFLTYFQNEAQLEKSRLLSDRFSAERPKGSFSTLEIQRTEQGDSAMYLCASSLVGGFSYNSPLHFGNGTRLTVT.

V usage is TRBV7-9 and J usage is TRBJ2-5; 8 nucleotides line up with TRBD2. The ends lost 5 bases at V and 9 bases at J; junction bases unmatched: 17. Per the germline V gene, CDR1 is SEHNR and CDR2 is FQNEAQ (reference sequence). The CDR3 is made up of 16 amino acids. This CDR3 reads CASSPSGREDRRAQYF. CDR3 in DNA: TGTGCCAGCAGCCCGTCAGGGCGGGAGGATCGTCGGGCCCAGTACTTC.

The count of this clone is one. The chain is built from TRBV3-1 (or the pseudogene TRBV3-2) and TRBJ2-3, with 10 bases lining up with TRBD2. With V trimmed by 0 bases and J by 1 base, 10 bases remained unmatched. In germline, CDR1 is LGHDT, CDR2 YNNKEL (reference sequence). This CDR3 region has 19 residues. The CDR3 spells CASSQDGLAGALGTDTQYF. CDR3 DNA: TGTGCCAGCAGCCAAGATGGTCTAGCGGGGGCCCTTGGCACAGATACGCAGTATTTT.

The count of this clone is one. This chain uses TRBV9 with TRBJ1-6; D gene uncertain. The CDR3 loop spans 15 amino acids. V was clipped by 0 bases and J by 2 bases, with 6 bases between them. CDR1 and CDR2 (germline): SGDLS, YYNGEE. DNA for the CDR3: TGTGCCAGCAGCGTAGGGAGTGCCTATAATTCACCCCTCCACTTT. Its protein product is CASSVGSAYNSPLHF.

The chain links TRBV5-6 to TRBJ2-1, with TRBD1 matching over 10 bases. V was pared by 4 bases and J by 4 bases, with 5 bases of the junction left unmatched. This CDR3 has 15 amino acids. The germline V gene has CDR1 SGHDT and CDR2 YYEEEE. The CDR3 loop reads CASSLLGQGYNEQFF. CDR3 DNA sequence: TGTGCCAGCAGCCTCCTGGGACAGGGGTACAATGAGCAGTTCTTC.

The chain joins TRBV24-1 to TRBJ1-3; TRBD1 aligns across 10 bases. The CDR3 consists of 17 residues. Trimming cost V 3 bases and J 4 bases; bases outside gene matches: 8. From germline, CDR1 is KGHDR and CDR2 SFDVKD. The CDR3 DNA follows: TGTGCCACCAGTGATGTACCGGGACAGGGGCGAGGAAACACCATATATTTT. It yields the protein CATSDVPGQGRGNTIYF.

The V call is TRBV27, the J call TRBJ2-3; a possible D gene is TRBD1 (6 bases). This CDR3 comprises 16 residues. V gave up 1 base and J gave up 1 base, with 12 bases separating them. Germline CDR1 and CDR2: MNHEY and SMNVEV (reference sequence). CDR3 in DNA: TGTGCCAGCAGTTTATGGGGGCCCGGGGGCACAGATACGCAGTATTTT. It translates to CASSLWGPGGTDTQYF.

The CDR3 spells CASSWDRGLSPLHF. For the CDR3, the DNA is TGTGCCAGCAGTTGGGACAGGGGGCTGTCACCCCTCCACTTT. V is TRBV5-6 and J is TRBJ1-6, with 12 bases lining up with TRBD1. Germline loops: CDR1 SGHDT, CDR2 YYEEEE. The V gene end was trimmed by 5 bases and the J gene end by 10 bases; junction bases not matched to a gene: 4. This CDR3 is 14 amino acids long.

The chain has TRBV30 and TRBJ2-3; D uncertain. The germline CDR1 and CDR2 sequences are GTSNPN and SVGIG (reference sequence). The CDR3 runs to 15 residues. Trimming cost V 1 base and J 2 bases, with 13 bases left between them. CDR3 loop: CAWSALGPATDTQYF. CDR3 sequence (DNA): TGTGCCTGGAGTGCACTTGGGCCTGCCACAGATACGCAGTATTTT. Full variable domain (remainder filled in from reference TRBV30 and TRBJ2-3): SQTIHQWPATLVQPVGSPLSLECTVEGTSNPNLYWYRQAAGRGLQLLFYSVGIGQISSEVPQNLSASRPQDRQFILSSKKLLLSDSGFYLCAWSALGPATDTQYFGPGTRLTVL.

This clone has just a few counts. This sequence joins TRBV5-4 and TRBJ2-7; 9 positions agree with TRBD2. This CDR3 contains 17 residues. CDR1 SGHNT and CDR2 YYREEE come from the germline V gene (reference sequence). Germline trimming cut 0 bases from V and 7 bases from J; bases unmatched to any gene: 14. CDR3 region: CASSLEGSAGGPREQYF. The CDR3 coding sequence is TGTGCCAGCAGCTTGGAGGGTTCCGCGGGAGGGCCGCGGGAGCAGTACTTC.

This rearrangement joins TRBV5-6 to TRBJ1-1; D is perhaps TRBD1 (6 bases). The CDR3 is made up of 12 amino acids. Trimming stripped 4 bases from V and 11 bases from J, with 15 bases between. In germline, CDR1 is SGHDT, CDR2 YYEEEE. CDR3: CASSEALRGAFF. The CDR3, as DNA: TGTGCCAGCAGCGAGGCCCTCAGGGGTGCTTTCTTT.

This clone has more than one count but fewer than ten. The chain joins TRBV5-1 to TRBJ1-6, with 8 bases that match TRBD1. The CDR3 extends over 14 amino acids. Germline V gene sequence: CDR1 SGHRS, CDR2 YFSETQ. Losses at the gene ends were 5 bases for V and 6 bases for J; bases not matched to a gene: 4. The CDR3 loop reads CASSSDRGNSPLHF. DNA of the CDR3: TGCGCCAGCAGTTCCGACAGGGGTAATTCACCCCTCCACTTT.

The J gene is TRBJ1-1, the V gene TRBV10-1; 10 nucleotides align to TRBD1. This CDR3 comprises 13 residues. The V gene end was trimmed by 8 bases and the J gene end by 6 bases; junction bases not matched to a gene: 6. CDR1 WNHNN and CDR2 SYGVQD come from the germline V gene (reference sequence). CDR3 residues: CASLIGQGAEAFF. CDR3 coding DNA: TGCGCCAGCTTAATCGGACAGGGGGCTGAAGCTTTCTTT.

The chain employs TRBV3-1 (or the pseudogene TRBV3-2) and TRBJ2-7, with D possibly TRBD2 on 7 matching bases. Germline CDR1 LGHDT, CDR2 YNNKEL (reference sequence). The CDR3 loop spans 15 amino acids. Trimming removed 1 base at V and 3 bases at J, with 13 bases between. The CDR3 DNA sequence: TGTGCCAGCAGCCAAGGCGGGGGCACAATCTACGAGCAGTACTTC. Its translation: CASSQGGGTIYEQYF.

The chain is built from TRBV5-5 and TRBJ1-1, with D perhaps TRBD1 (6 bases). The CDR3 runs to 16 residues. Germline lookup yields CDR1 SGHKS and CDR2 YYEKEE (reference sequence). V was clipped by 0 bases and J by 1 base, with 13 bases between them. The CDR3 reads CASSLVAGVWNTEAFF. In DNA form, the CDR3 reads TGTGCCAGCAGCTTGGTTGCAGGGGTCTGGAACACTGAAGCTTTCTTT. Full variable domain (rest looked up from reference TRBV5-5 and TRBJ1-1): DAGVTQSPTHLIKTRGQQVTLRCSPISGHKSVSWYQQVLGQGPQFIFQYYEKEERGRGNFPDRFSARQFPNYSSELNVNALLLGDSALYLCASSLVAGVWNTEAFFGQGTRLTVV.

The chain has TRBV30 and TRBJ2-2; 7 positions agree with TRBD2. The V segment lost 2 bases and the J segment 6 bases; nucleotides outside the gene matches: 12. In germline, CDR1 is GTSNPN, CDR2 SVGIG (reference sequence). The CDR3 covers 16 residues. The CDR3 bases are TGTGCCTGGAGTAAAGGGATGGGGGGGAGGTCCGGGGAGCTGTTTTTT. This sequence encodes CAWSKGMGGRSGELFF.

This chain connects TRBV7-9 to TRBJ2-1; TRBD2 aligns across 9 bases. The V gene's germline CDR1 is SEHNR and CDR2 FQNEAQ (reference sequence). The J segment lost 7 bases and the V segment lost 3 bases, leaving 7 bases of the junction unmatched. There are 15 residues in the CDR3. CDR3 DNA: TGTGCCAGCAGCTTTCGGGTAGCGGGAGAAAATGAGCAGTTCTTC. Encoded protein: CASSFRVAGENEQFF. Using reference TRBV7-9 and TRBJ2-1 for the parts outside the CDR3, the full variable domain is DTGVSQNPRHKITKRGQNVTFRCDPISEHNRLYWYRQTLGQGPEFLTYFQNEAQLEKSRLLSDRFSAERPKGSFSTLEIQRTEQGDSAMYLCASSFRVAGENEQFFGPGTRLTVL.

This rearrangement joins TRBV27 to TRBJ1-2; D is undetermined. Trimming took off 3 bases at V and 1 base at J, with 6 bases between the two ends. The CDR3 loop spans 13 amino acids. From germline, CDR1 is MNHEY and CDR2 SMNVEV (reference sequence). The CDR3 here is CASSFQYNYGYTF. The CDR3 DNA is TGTGCCAGCAGTTTCCAGTATAACTATGGCTACACCTTC.

The V and J genes are TRBV5-6 and TRBJ2-5; 9 bases are shared with TRBD2. V gave up 4 bases and J gave up 2 bases; unmatched junction bases: 12. The CDR3 is made up of 17 amino acids. CDR1 is SGHDT, CDR2 YYEEEE, per germline. The CDR3 nucleotides are TGTGCCAGCAGCCCGCCTCTGATGACTAGCGGACAAGAGACCCAGTACTTC. This codes for CASSPPLMTSGQETQYF.

V gene TRBV19 combines with J gene TRBJ1-1, with D possibly being TRBD1 (5 bases). Germline values: CDR1 LNHDA, CDR2 SQIVND (reference sequence). V lost 3 bases, J lost 0 bases, and 17 bases lay in between. CDR3 length equals 17 residues. In DNA, the CDR3 is TGTGCCAGTAGTATTGGGGCAGGGCCCCTTTTGAACACTGAAGCTTTCTTT. Translated: CASSIGAGPLLNTEAFF. Full variable domain (outside the CDR3, taken from reference TRBV19 and TRBJ1-1): DGGITQSPKYLFRKEGQNVTLSCEQNLNHDAMYWYRQDPGQGLRLIYYSQIVNDFQKGDIAEGYSVSREKKESFPLTVTSAQKNPTAFYLCASSIGAGPLLNTEAFFGQGTRLTVV.

This rearrangement joins TRBV5-4 to TRBJ2-7; 8 bases match TRBD1. CDR1 and CDR2 from the germline V gene are SGHNT and YYREEE (reference sequence). V gave up 0 bases and J gave up 3 bases; unmatched junction bases: 2. This CDR3 contains 14 residues. The CDR3 DNA reads as TGTGCCAGCAGCTTGGACAGGGGGAACTACGAGCAGTACTTC. This sequence encodes CASSLDRGNYEQYF.